The 29 T cell receptor beta chains below all came from one sample that was sequenced in a study of neurological immune-mediated disorders. TCRdb re-derived calls from the 5' RACE reads in MiXCR, one entry per CDR3 protein. The data contain tens of thousands of distinct CDR3 sequences, under 2.5% of them singletons. Sequenced material: PBMCs. These receptors all come from a man between 50 and 59 years old with multiple sclerosis.

Ten or more counts support this clonotype. The chain employs TRBV6-6 and TRBJ2-7, with TRBD1 matching over 7 bases. The CDR3 spans 13 residues. Germline assignment: CDR1 MNHNY and CDR2 SVGAGI (reference sequence). The junction had 4 bases not matched to a gene; V was cut back by 5 bases and J by 3 bases. This CDR3 reads CASSRDSYYEQYF. In DNA form, the CDR3 reads TGTGCCAGCAGTCGGGACAGCTACTACGAGCAGTACTTC.

This clonotype was observed many times. V gene TRBV10-3 combines with J gene TRBJ2-1; D tentatively reads TRBD1 or TRBD2 (5 bases each). Deletions cut 2 bases from V and 1 base from J, with 12 bases between. This CDR3 spans 16 amino acids. Looked up from germline, CDR1 is ENHRY and CDR2 is SYGVKD. The CDR3 spells CAISERRGPSYNEQFF. The CDR3 coding sequence is TGTGCCATCAGTGAGCGACGGGGCCCGTCCTACAATGAGCAGTTCTTC.

This clonotype was seen many times. CDR3 nucleotides: TGTGCCATCAGTAGCGCCGTCGGTAATGAGCAGTTCTTC. Its protein is CAISSAVGNEQFF. J is TRBJ2-1 and V is TRBV10-3; D remains ambiguous. The CDR3 extends over 13 amino acids. Germline lookup yields CDR1 ENHRY and CDR2 SYGVKD. Deletions cut 5 bases from V and 7 bases from J, with 12 bases between.

The rearrangement links TRBV7-6 to TRBJ2-1; TRBD2 matches 7 bases. This CDR3 is 17 amino acids long. V lost 5 bases and J lost 2; bases outside the gene matches: 12. CDR1 and CDR2 (germline): SGHVS, FNYEAQ. The CDR3 sequence: CASSAKREGWPYNEQFF. For the CDR3, the DNA is TGTGCCAGCAGCGCCAAAAGGGAGGGGTGGCCCTACAATGAGCAGTTCTTC.

This clonotype has at least ten counts. The rearrangement links TRBV29-1 to TRBJ1-2; D unclear. Trimming removed 6 bases from V and 8 bases from J, with 19 bases in between. CDR1 is SQVTM and CDR2 is ANQGSEA in the germline V gene. This CDR3 has 13 residues. CDR3 sequence (DNA): TGCAGCGTCCACGGGGTTTCTAATCAAGGCTACACCTTC. It specifies CSVHGVSNQGYTF.

Ten or more counts support this clonotype. V is TRBV28 and J is TRBJ2-3; 7 positions agree with TRBD1. The CDR3 length is 16 residues. In germline, CDR1 is MDHEN, CDR2 SYDVKM. V dropped 2 bases and J dropped 1; count of bases not matched to a gene: 6. CDR3 in DNA: TGTGCCAGCAGTTTAGATCCCGGGACAGGCACAGATACGCAGTATTTT. Translated, it gives CASSLDPGTGTDTQYF. Full variable domain (missing parts from reference TRBV28 and TRBJ2-3): DVKVTQSSRYLVKRTGEKVFLECVQDMDHENMFWYRQDPGLGLRLIYFSYDVKMKEKGDIPEGYSVSREKKERFSLILESASTNQTSMYLCASSLDPGTGTDTQYFGPGTRLTVL.

There are many counts of this clonotype. This sequence joins TRBV20-1 and TRBJ2-3; TRBD1 might be the D (6 bases). The germline V gene has CDR1 DFQATT and CDR2 SNEGSKA (reference sequence). V lost 0 bases and J 11 bases, leaving 15 bases between the germline ends. This CDR3 is built from 13 residues. DNA of the CDR3: TGCAGTGCTAGAGACCCCTGGACAGCATTGCAGTATTTT. Encoded protein: CSARDPWTALQYF.

The CDR3 reads CASHNPGQGHYEQYF. CDR3 sequence (DNA): TGCGCCAGCCATAATCCGGGACAGGGGCACTACGAGCAGTACTTC. V is TRBV5-1 and J is TRBJ2-7; 10 bases match TRBD1. The V gene end was trimmed by 7 bases and the J gene end by 3 bases; junction bases not matched to a gene: 10. The CDR3 covers 15 residues. Germline CDR1 and CDR2: SGHRS and YFSETQ.

This clonotype was observed at least ten times. A much larger clone differs by one base, so this may be a read error. Here the CDR3 omits its conserved ending phenylalanine or tryptophan, so a read error is the likely source. The chain carries TRBV20-1 and TRBJ2-4, with 8 nucleotides matching TRBD2. The germline V gene has CDR1 DFQATT and CDR2 SNEGSKA (reference sequence). The CDR3 is made up of 15 amino acids. After removal of 5 bases from V and 4 bases from J, the junction contained 10 bases not matched to a gene. The CDR3 loop reads CSASEQGGGKNIQYC. CDR3 DNA: TGCAGTGCTTCTGAACAGGGCGGGGGGAAAAACATTCAGTACTGC.

To note about this clonotype: A single base separates this from a much larger clone, so it may be a read error. The chain joins TRBV7-2 to TRBJ2-5; D not resolved. Looked up from germline, CDR1 is SGHTA and CDR2 is FQGNSA. The CDR3 loop spans 12 amino acids. As DNA, the CDR3 is TGTGCCAGCAGCTTCGGCCAAGGGACCCAGTACTTC. Translating it yields CASSFGQGTQYF.

There are many counts of this clonotype. V usage is TRBV7-2 and J usage is TRBJ1-1; 11 nucleotides agree with TRBD1. V shed 8 bases, J shed 4 bases, and the junction held 6 bases outside the gene matches. Germline V gene lookup returns CDR1 SGHTA and CDR2 FQGNSA. The CDR3 is 14 residues long. The CDR3 DNA follows: TGTGCCAGCGCCCCCGGGACAGGGGGCACTGAAGCTTTCTTT. This translates into CASAPGTGGTEAFF.

This clonotype was counted ten times or more. The genes are TRBV5-6 and TRBJ2-3, with D possibly called TRBD1 or TRBD2 (5 bases each). Germline V gene lookup returns CDR1 SGHDT and CDR2 YYEEEE. V was trimmed by 6 bases and J by 6 bases, leaving 8 bases between them. The CDR3 is 11 amino acids. CDR3 protein: CASIWGDTQYF. The CDR3 DNA is TGTGCCAGCATTTGGGGGGATACGCAGTATTTT.

This clonotype was counted at least ten times. V is TRBV5-1 and J is TRBJ1-4; D gene uncertain. From germline, CDR1 is SGHRS and CDR2 YFSETQ. This CDR3 comprises 15 residues. V lost 4 bases, J lost 8 bases, and 18 bases lay in between. The CDR3 is CASSADGSLWEKLFF. The CDR3, as DNA: TGCGCCAGCAGCGCGGACGGATCACTCTGGGAAAAACTGTTTTTT.

This clonotype was counted between two and nine times. The chain combines TRBV11-3 with TRBJ2-3; D perhaps matches TRBD2 (7 bases). The V and J ends lost 3 bases and 9 bases respectively, with 16 bases between them. The CDR3 length is 14 residues. Germline CDR1 and CDR2: SGHNT and YENEEA. CDR3 in DNA: TGTGCCAGCAGCTTGAGGGGGGGCCGGGAAACGCAGTATTTT. This codes for CASSLRGGRETQYF.

Ten or more counts support this clonotype. V gene TRBV20-1 combines with J gene TRBJ2-4, with D tentatively TRBD2 (5 bases). The CDR3 loop spans 13 amino acids. The germline CDR1 and CDR2 sequences are DFQATT and SNEGSKA (reference sequence). Deletions cut 2 bases from V and 3 bases from J, with 8 bases between. The CDR3 sequence: CSARIGNKNIQYF. The DNA for the CDR3 is TGCAGTGCTAGAATCGGGAACAAAAACATTCAGTACTTC.

This clonotype has a count of ten or more. The chain links TRBV20-1 to TRBJ2-3; 7 positions match TRBD2. The CDR3 runs 12 residues. Germline trimming cut 8 bases from V and 2 bases from J; bases unmatched to any gene: 4. Per germline, CDR1 DFQATT and CDR2 SNEGSKA (reference sequence). This chain's CDR3 is CSSTSPTDTQYF. CDR3 nucleotide sequence: TGCAGTTCGACTAGCCCCACAGATACGCAGTATTTT.

This clonotype was counted at least ten times. The chain carries TRBV4-3 and TRBJ2-1; possible D gene TRBD2, 6 bases. This CDR3 has 15 amino acids. CDR1 and CDR2 from the germline V gene are LGHNA and YSLEER. Deletions cut 0 bases from V and 4 bases from J, with 10 bases between. The CDR3 bases are TGCGCCAGCAGCCAAGATCCCCGGGGGTACAATGAGCAGTTCTTC. Translated, it gives CASSQDPRGYNEQFF.

This clonotype showed up many times. V usage is TRBV6-5 and J usage is TRBJ2-7; D not certain. There are 15 residues in the CDR3. Germline CDR1 is MNHEY and CDR2 is SVGAGI. The ends were cut back, 0 bases at V and 2 bases at J, with 11 bases in the middle. The CDR3 spells CASSYSAQGTYEQYF. CDR3 nucleotide sequence: TGTGCCAGCAGTTACTCTGCGCAAGGCACCTACGAGCAGTACTTC.

This clonotype was observed at least ten times. This chain uses TRBV6-5 with TRBJ2-3; tentatively, D is TRBD1 (6 bases). Trimming pared 7 bases from V and 4 bases from J, leaving 15 bases between. The CDR3 is 14 residues long. Germline loops: CDR1 MNHEY, CDR2 SVGAGI. CDR3 region: CASKAGVLADTQYF. CDR3 coding DNA: TGTGCCAGCAAGGCAGGGGTGTTGGCAGATACGCAGTATTTT.

This clonotype was observed many times. This chain joins TRBV6-7 and TRBJ2-7, with 9 bases that match TRBD1. TRBV6-7 is an ORF, with its function uncertain. The CDR3 sequence is 15 residues long. Trimming took 0 bases from V and 5 from J; bases not matched to a gene: 5. The CDR3: CASSYSDRGAHEQYF. DNA for the CDR3: TGTGCCAGCAGTTACTCGGACAGGGGAGCCCACGAGCAGTACTTC.

A few counts support this clonotype. V usage is TRBV7-2 and J usage is TRBJ1-1, with a tentative D call TRBD1 (5 bases). The germline V and J ends were trimmed by 3 bases and 8 bases, with 10 bases remaining between them. CDR3 length equals 12 residues. The germline V gene has CDR1 SGHTA and CDR2 FQGNSA. This CDR3 reads CASSFGDREAFF. Written as DNA, the CDR3 is TGTGCCAGCAGCTTTGGGGACCGAGAAGCTTTCTTT.

This clonotype showed up many times. The genes are TRBV9 and TRBJ2-5, with 13 bases aligning to TRBD2. Germline CDR1 and CDR2: SGDLS and YYNGEE. Trimming at V came to 2 bases and at J to 7 bases, leaving 8 bases not matched to a gene. This CDR3 has 16 amino acids. CDR3 coding DNA: TGTGCCAGCAGCGTCGGGACTAGCGGGAACTCCGGGACCCAGTACTTC. Residues: CASSVGTSGNSGTQYF.

This clonotype has at least ten counts. V and J are TRBV3-1 and TRBJ2-2; a weak D match, TRBD2 (5 bases). Trimming took off 0 bases at V and 6 bases at J, with 11 bases between the two ends. Germline CDR1 LGHDT, CDR2 YNNKEL (reference sequence). The CDR3 totals 15 residues. The CDR3 is CASSQDPVGAGELFF. In DNA form, the CDR3 reads TGTGCCAGCAGCCAAGATCCGGTCGGGGCCGGGGAGCTGTTTTTT.

This clonotype was detected ten times or more. The V call is TRBV20-1, the J call TRBJ1-6; weak D call: TRBD1 (6 bases). Germline lookup yields CDR1 DFQATT and CDR2 SNEGSKA (reference sequence). V lost 1 base, J lost 4 bases, and 11 bases lay in between. The CDR3 has 15 residues. CDR3 nucleotide sequence: TGCAGTGCTAGAGGGACAGTCTCGTATAATTCACCCCTCCACTTT. Protein: CSARGTVSYNSPLHF.

This clonotype was seen many times. The V gene is TRBV6-5, the J gene TRBJ2-2; D could derive from TRBD1 or TRBD2 (6 bases each). The V end was cut by 10 bases, the J end by 2 bases, with 14 bases between. The germline V gene has CDR1 MNHEY and CDR2 SVGAGI. The CDR3 is 14 amino acids. The CDR3 coding sequence is TGTGCCACCTTGGGGGGCGTAAACACCGGGGAGCTGTTTTTT. Translation: CATLGGVNTGELFF.

This clonotype was recorded at least ten times. The V call is TRBV7-6, the J call TRBJ2-3; D ambiguous. The length of the CDR3 is 17 residues. Trimming removed 5 bases at V and 2 bases at J, with 20 bases between. CDR1 SGHVS and CDR2 FNYEAQ come from the germline V gene. CDR3 protein: CASSPRTFGPNTDTQYF. The CDR3 DNA follows: TGTGCCAGCAGCCCCCGGACCTTTGGGCCGAACACAGATACGCAGTATTTT.

This clonotype showed up many times. V and J are TRBV7-6 and TRBJ2-7; tentative D call: TRBD1 (6 bases). Germline V gene data show CDR1 as SGHVS and CDR2 as FNYEAQ. This CDR3 region has 15 residues. The V end was cut by 1 base, the J end by 4 bases, with 14 bases between. The CDR3 protein is CASSLGVGGSYEQYF. The CDR3 DNA sequence: TGTGCCAGCAGCTTAGGGGTAGGGGGAAGTTACGAGCAGTACTTC.

The sample holds many counts of this clonotype. The chain links TRBV5-1 to TRBJ2-3, with D unclear. V lost 0 bases, J lost 0 bases, and 11 bases lay in between. CDR1 is SGHRS, CDR2 YFSETQ, per germline. This CDR3 comprises 16 residues. CDR3 protein: CASSLGRAWSTDTQYF. The CDR3 coding sequence is TGCGCCAGCAGCTTGGGGCGCGCCTGGAGCACAGATACGCAGTATTTT. Full variable domain (missing parts from reference TRBV5-1 and TRBJ2-3): KAGVTQTPRYLIKTRGQQVTLSCSPISGHRSVSWYQQTPGQGLQFLFEYFSETQRNKGNFPGRFSGRQFSNSRSEMNVSTLELGDSALYLCASSLGRAWSTDTQYFGPGTRLTVL.

This clonotype was observed many times. The chain recombines TRBV24-1 with TRBJ2-6, with D possibly TRBD2 on 5 matching bases. The CDR3 loop spans 17 amino acids. Germline V gene sequence: CDR1 KGHDR, CDR2 SFDVKD. V was trimmed by 4 bases and J by 0 bases, leaving 12 bases between them. CDR3 in DNA: TGTGCCACCAGTGACGCCGGGATGTACTCTGGGGCCAACGTCCTGACTTTC. Translated: CATSDAGMYSGANVLTF.